A single sample is the source of the 8 T cell receptor beta chains below, sequenced in a study of blood T cells in healthy people across ages. Primers used in a second PCR of about 6 to 11 cycles were a sample-barcoded 5' primer and a J-beta primer mix. Via MiXCR, TCRdb re-called the 5' RACE reads, giving one row per CDR3 protein. The sample includes 1.5 million or so distinct CDR3 sequences, approximately 40% seen only once; the top ten take 7.9%. Material: blood. The receptors here all came from a woman in her late teens or twenties in good health.

In this sample, this clonotype turned up a few times. This chain uses TRBV4-1 with TRBJ2-1; perhaps TRBD1 as D (5 bases). The CDR3 sequence is 13 residues long. Looked up from germline, CDR1 is MGHRA and CDR2 is YSYEKL. V was clipped by 0 bases and J by 9 bases, with 9 bases between them. CDR3 DNA: TGCGCCAGCAGCCAAGATTTGCAGGGTGAGCAGTTCTTC. This sequence encodes CASSQDLQGEQFF.

Only a few counts were recorded for this clonotype. The V and J genes are TRBV7-9 and TRBJ1-2; the D is unclear. CDR1 SEHNR and CDR2 FQNEAQ come from the germline V gene (reference sequence). V dropped 1 base and J dropped 0 bases, with 12 bases sitting between them. This CDR3 is built from 16 residues. The CDR3 reads CASSLDAGKANYGYTF. CDR3 sequence (DNA): TGTGCCAGCAGCTTAGACGCCGGAAAGGCTAACTATGGCTACACCTTC.

The chain has TRBV18 and TRBJ1-1; possible D gene TRBD1, 6 bases. The CDR3 length is 15 residues. Trimming took off 5 bases at V and 5 bases at J, with 18 bases between the two ends. Germline CDR1 and CDR2: KGHSH and LQKENI. The CDR3 spells CASSSNGAGETEAFF. CDR3 nucleotides: TGTGCCAGCTCATCCAATGGCGCAGGGGAGACTGAAGCTTTCTTT.

The chain combines TRBV12-3 or TRBV12-4 with TRBJ1-4, with 8 bases aligning to TRBD1. Trimming cost V 4 bases and J 7 bases; bases outside gene matches: 8. The CDR3 has 15 residues. For the CDR3, the DNA is TGTGCCAGCAGTTCAAAGACAGGGGTGGCTGAAAAACTGTTTTTT. Amino acid sequence: CASSSKTGVAEKLFF.

The gene calls are TRBV4-1 and TRBJ2-5; the D is unclear. The J call may be incorrect, as the DNA end agrees better with TRBJ2-1. The germline V gene has CDR1 MGHRA and CDR2 YSYEKL. The CDR3 runs 15 residues. The CDR3 DNA is TGCGCCAGCCAAGCCAAGAACGCTGCGCAAGAGACCCAGTTCTTC. This codes for CASQAKNAAQETQFF.

A few counts support this clonotype. The chain combines TRBV6-5 with TRBJ1-2; no firm D call. V was cut by 5 bases and J by 4 bases, with 11 bases left in between. The CDR3 has 13 residues. Germline V gene data show CDR1 as MNHEY and CDR2 as SVGAGI. The CDR3 DNA follows: TGTGCCAGCAGTGGCCGTAACGGCTATGGCTACACCTTC. It yields the protein CASSGRNGYGYTF.

The V call is TRBV10-3, the J call TRBJ2-1, with 11 nucleotides matching TRBD2. CDR1 is ENHRY and CDR2 is SYGVKD in the germline V gene. This CDR3 contains 17 residues. With V trimmed by 4 bases and J by 7 bases, 12 bases remained unmatched. The CDR3: CAISGTSGTSGLNEQFF. DNA of the CDR3: TGTGCCATCAGTGGTACTTCCGGGACTAGCGGTTTAAATGAGCAGTTCTTC.

A few counts support this clonotype. V is TRBV20-1 and J is TRBJ2-7; TRBD2 matches 8 bases. This CDR3 region has 14 residues. In germline, CDR1 is DFQATT, CDR2 SNEGSKA (reference sequence). V lost 0 bases, J lost 2 bases, and 3 bases stayed unmatched. This CDR3 reads CSARDSGSPYEQYF. Here the CDR3 DNA reads TGCAGTGCTAGAGACAGCGGGAGTCCCTACGAGCAGTACTTC.